These T cell receptor beta chains were read from a single sample in a study of technical replicates of blood from several donors. Libraries were prepared by immunoSEQ multiplex PCR; TCRdb keeps only in-frame clonotypes and omits some of them. The sample has 65,000 to 80,000 clones, 85% to 95% seen once. Sequences were obtained from T cells isolated from PBMCs. These receptors all stem from a human donor in good health. CDR3s include the opening cysteine and the closing phenylalanine or tryptophan. D genes are given only for firm matches. Size tells how often a clone was seen (once, few, many) or the class of an expanded clone, and some rows leave it out.

>TRBV21-1|NA|13|TRBJ2-7|NA
CATGRTGGYEQYF
TGTGCCACCGGAAGGACAGGGGGCTACGAGCAGTACTTC
>TRBV23-1|TRBD1|19|TRBJ1-5|NA
CASSQPTGTGEDSNQPQHF
TGCGCCAGCAGTCAACCGACGGGGACAGGGGAAGATAGCAATCAGCCCCAGCATTTT
>TRBV4-1|TRBD2|17|TRBJ2-2|NA
CASRPSSGGSSTGELFF
TGCGCCAGCAGACCCTCTAGCGGGGGGTCATCCACCGGGGAGCTGTTTTTT
>TRBV4-1|NA|14|TRBJ1-2|NA
CASSPNSINYGYTF
TGCGCCAGCAGCCCCAACAGCATTAACTATGGCTACACCTTC
>TRBV11-2|NA|15|TRBJ1-4|NA
CASAKRGGSNEKLFF
TGTGCCAGCGCGAAACGGGGGGGTTCAAATGAAAAACTGTTTTTT
>TRBV4-1|TRBD2|15|TRBJ2-1|NA
CASSYASGQANEQFF
TGCGCCAGCAGCTACGCTAGCGGTCAGGCCAATGAGCAGTTCTTC
>TRBV7-8|NA|16|TRBJ2-7|NA
CASSLISPASVYEQYF
TGTGCCAGCAGCTTAATTTCCCCGGCTAGCGTGTACGAGCAGTACTTC
>TRBV10-1|NA|13|TRBJ1-1|NA
CASREQENTEAFF
TGCGCCAGCAGAGAACAGGAGAACACTGAAGCTTTCTTT
>TRBV27|NA|16|TRBJ1-1|NA
CASMLTPGYMNTEAFF
TGTGCCAGCATGTTGACCCCCGGGTACATGAACACTGAAGCTTTCTTT
>TRBV28|TRBD2|17|TRBJ2-1|NA
CASSLWGLAGNYNEQFF
TGTGCCAGCAGTTTATGGGGACTAGCGGGTAACTACAATGAGCAGTTCTTC
>TRBV18|TRBD2|20|TRBJ2-4|NA
CASSPSTGSGSGSTKNIQYF
TGTGCCAGCTCACCATCAACCGGATCTGGTAGCGGGAGTACCAAAAACATTCAGTACTTC
>TRBV5-4|NA|13|TRBJ2-7|NA
CASSLGGGAEQYF
TGTGCCAGCAGCTTGGGTGGAGGGGCCGAGCAGTACTTC
>TRBV14|TRBD1|17|TRBJ2-7|once
CASSPRTGSPFSDEQYF
TGTGCCAGCAGCCCCCGGACAGGGTCCCCGTTCTCGGATGAGCAGTACTTC
>TRBV4-2|TRBD2|15|TRBJ2-1|once
CASSQEASGYNEQFF
TGTGCCAGCAGCCAAGAGGCTAGCGGATACAATGAGCAGTTCTTC
>TRBV5-6|TRBD1|15|TRBJ2-7|NA
CASSTKDRVSDEQYF
TGTGCCAGCAGCACCAAGGACAGGGTGAGCGACGAGCAGTACTTC
>TRBV15|TRBD2|16|TRBJ2-3|NA
CATSRVAGISTDTQYF
TGTGCCACCAGCAGGGTAGCGGGAATTAGCACAGATACGCAGTATTTT
>TRBV5-1|NA|13|TRBJ1-1|NA
CASSQTANTEAFF
TGCGCCAGCAGCCAGACAGCTAACACTGAAGCTTTCTTT
>TRBV28|TRBD1|14|TRBJ1-2|NA
CASSTRGQLYGYTF
TGTGCCAGCAGTACGAGGGGACAGCTCTATGGCTACACCTTC
>TRBV7-7|TRBD1|17|TRBJ2-2|NA
CASSLEPAGGNTGELFF
TGTGCCAGCAGCTTAGAACCCGCAGGGGGGAACACCGGGGAGCTGTTTTTT
>TRBV7-2|NA|14|TRBJ2-7|NA
CASSARGARGEQYF
TGTGCCAGCAGCGCACGTGGAGCCAGGGGCGAGCAGTACTTC
>TRBV30|NA|14|TRBJ1-3|NA
CAWSEQGLWNTIYF
TGTGCCTGGAGTGAGCAGGGCTTGTGGAACACCATATATTTT
>TRBV4-1|NA|17|TRBJ1-2|NA
CASSQGGHGQPNYGYTF
TGCGCCAGCAGCCAAGGCGGGCATGGACAGCCAAACTATGGCTACACCTTC
>TRBV14|TRBD1|17|TRBJ1-2|NA
CASSHYPGQGLEYGYTF
TGTGCCAGCAGCCACTACCCGGGACAGGGGTTAGAGTATGGCTACACCTTC
>TRBV6-1|TRBD1|18|TRBJ2-6|NA
CASSEVGQGAIGANVLTF
TGTGCCAGCAGTGAAGTTGGACAGGGGGCGATTGGGGCCAACGTCCTGACTTTC
>TRBV5-1|TRBD1|16|TRBJ2-5|NA
CASSSRPAGGRETQYF
TGCGCCAGCAGCTCTCGTCCCGCAGGGGGAAGAGAGACCCAGTACTTC
>TRBV2|TRBD1|14|TRBJ1-5|once
CASSDRGRNQPQHF
TGTGCCAGCAGTGACAGGGGGCGCAATCAGCCCCAGCATTTT
>TRBV6-5|NA|13|TRBJ1-1|NA
CASSYTESTEAFF
TGTGCCAGCAGTTACACCGAGAGCACTGAAGCTTTCTTT
>TRBV30|TRBD1|13|TRBJ1-1|NA
CAWSRDRGTEAFF
TGTGCCTGGAGTAGGGACAGGGGAACTGAAGCTTTCTTT
>TRBV28|NA|13|TRBJ1-4|NA
CASGRVIAEKLFF
TGTGCCAGCGGCAGGGTCATTGCTGAAAAACTGTTTTTT
>TRBV4-2|NA|15|TRBJ1-1|NA
CASSQGASTLLEAFF
TGTGCCAGCAGCCAAGGTGCCTCCACACTACTAGAAGCTTTCTTT
>TRBV27|NA|13|TRBJ1-2|NA
CASSLDRNYGYTF
TGTGCCAGCAGTCTTGACAGGAACTATGGCTACACCTTC
>TRBV2|NA|14|TRBJ1-2|once
CASSQDRGGGGYTF
TGTGCCAGCAGCCAGGACCGGGGGGGTGGTGGCTACACCTTC
>TRBV5-8|NA|13|TRBJ2-5|NA
CASSLDILETQYF
TGTGCCAGCAGCTTGGACATTTTGGAGACCCAGTACTTC
>TRBV7-2|NA|14|TRBJ1-2|NA
CASSLGPQNYGYTF
TGTGCCAGCAGCTTAGGCCCTCAGAACTATGGCTACACCTTC
>TRBV19|TRBD1|15|TRBJ2-3|NA
CASSGKDRGTDTQYF
TGTGCCAGTAGTGGGAAGGACAGGGGGACAGATACGCAGTATTTT
>TRBV5-6|NA|15|TRBJ1-6|NA
CASSLVTGNNSPLHF
TGTGCCAGCAGCTTGGTTACCGGGAATAATTCACCCCTCCACTTT
>TRBV5-8|TRBD1|15|TRBJ2-7|NA
CASSLAQGAGYEQYF
TGTGCCAGCAGCTTGGCCCAGGGGGCCGGATACGAGCAGTACTTC
>TRBV6-6|NA|12|TRBJ2-7|NA
CASSQDSYEQYF
TGTGCCAGCAGCCAAGACAGCTACGAGCAGTACTTC
>TRBV15|NA|14|TRBJ2-5|NA
CATSRDRPGETQYF
TGTGCCACCAGCAGAGACCGCCCAGGGGAGACCCAGTACTTC
>TRBV4-1|NA|13|TRBJ2-7|NA
CASSQDRSYEQYF
TGCGCCAGCAGCCAAGACAGATCCTACGAGCAGTACTTC
>TRBV5-1|TRBD1|16|TRBJ2-7|NA
CASSPWVGQVGYEQYF
TGCGCCAGCAGCCCCTGGGTAGGACAGGTCGGGTACGAGCAGTACTTC
>TRBV10-2|NA|14|TRBJ1-1|NA
CASSEYAGNTEAFF
TGCGCCAGCAGTGAGTACGCGGGGAACACTGAAGCTTTCTTT
>TRBV6-5|NA|12|TRBJ2-5|NA
CASTDTEWTQYF
TGTGCCAGCACTGACACCGAATGGACCCAGTACTTC
>TRBV6-1|TRBD2|17|TRBJ2-1|NA
CASSEERAGEINNEQFF
TGTGCCAGCAGTGAAGAAAGGGCGGGAGAGATCAACAATGAGCAGTTCTTC
>TRBV5-1|TRBD1|14|TRBJ1-1|NA
CASSLTGGNTEAFF
TGCGCCAGCAGCTTGACAGGGGGGAACACTGAAGCTTTCTTT